This is a list of T cell receptor beta chains from one sample in a study of blood T cell repertoires in COVID-19. TCRdb's copy holds only in-frame clones and misses some; the assay was immunoSEQ multiplex PCR. The sample yields about 130,000 clones, approximately 90% seen once. The sequencing input was peripheral blood. These receptors all come from a woman over 75 with acute or convalescent COVID-19. The CDR3 runs from the conserved cysteine through the conserved F or W. The order of the fields is V gene, J gene, clone size, D gene, CDR3 DNA, CDR3 protein. The D gene is left open where the match is weak. Where a row states a size, it is once, few, many or the class of an expanded clone; other rows omit it.

v_call: TRBV15; j_call: TRBJ2-1; clone_size: NA; d_call: TRBD1; cdr3_nt: TGTGCCACCAGAACAGGGGCCGGCTCCTACAATGAGCAGTTCTTC; cdr3_aa: CATRTGAGSYNEQFF
v_call: TRBV6-1; j_call: TRBJ1-5; clone_size: NA; d_call: NA; cdr3_nt: TGTGCCAGCAGTGAAGGCGGCGGGAATCAGCCCCAGCATTTT; cdr3_aa: CASSEGGGNQPQHF
v_call: TRBV5-1; j_call: TRBJ2-1; clone_size: NA; d_call: TRBD2; cdr3_nt: TGCGCCAGCAGTCCACTAGCGGTCAGCTCCTACAATGAGCAGTTCTTC; cdr3_aa: CASSPLAVSSYNEQFF
v_call: TRBV6-6; j_call: TRBJ1-1; clone_size: NA; d_call: NA; cdr3_nt: TGTGCCAGCAGTACCGGACAGTCTAAACACACTGAAGCTTTCTTT; cdr3_aa: CASSTGQSKHTEAFF
v_call: TRBV4-3; j_call: TRBJ2-1; clone_size: NA; d_call: TRBD2; cdr3_nt: TGCGCCAGCAGCCCAGGGACTAGCGGCTCCTACAATGAGCAGTTCTTC; cdr3_aa: CASSPGTSGSYNEQFF
v_call: TRBV7-8; j_call: TRBJ2-5; clone_size: NA; d_call: NA; cdr3_nt: TGTGCCAGCAGCCTCCAGGGATTAGGAAAGACCCAGTACTTC; cdr3_aa: CASSLQGLGKTQYF
v_call: TRBV6-5; j_call: TRBJ2-5; clone_size: NA; d_call: NA; cdr3_nt: TGTGCCAGCAGCCCGGGAAGCGAGACCCAGTACTTC; cdr3_aa: CASSPGSETQYF
v_call: TRBV4-1; j_call: TRBJ1-4; clone_size: NA; d_call: NA; cdr3_nt: TGCGCCAGCAGCCAAGATCCCCGGGGGGGGTTAAGGGCGAGCGAAAAACTGTTTTTT; cdr3_aa: CASSQDPRGGLRASEKLFF
v_call: TRBV12-5; j_call: TRBJ2-1; clone_size: NA; d_call: NA; cdr3_nt: TGTGCTAGTGCCCGCCGGGACTACCGAGGGGGGTCCTACAATGAGCAGTTCTTC; cdr3_aa: CASARRDYRGGSYNEQFF
v_call: TRBV4-1; j_call: TRBJ1-1; clone_size: NA; d_call: NA; cdr3_nt: TGCGCCAGCAGCCTCATGAGGCACACTGAAGCTTTCTTT; cdr3_aa: CASSLMRHTEAFF
v_call: TRBV6-5; j_call: TRBJ1-2; clone_size: NA; d_call: NA; cdr3_nt: TGTGCCGCGAGACAGGTTGACTATGGCTACACCTTC; cdr3_aa: CAARQVDYGYTF
v_call: TRBV19; j_call: TRBJ1-1; clone_size: NA; d_call: TRBD1; cdr3_nt: TGTGCCAGTAGTATCTCGACAGGGATGAACACTGAAGCTTTCTTT; cdr3_aa: CASSISTGMNTEAFF
v_call: TRBV11-1; j_call: TRBJ2-7; clone_size: once; d_call: TRBD1; cdr3_nt: TGTGCCAGCAGCGCGAGACAGGGGCATTCCTACGAGCAGTACTTC; cdr3_aa: CASSARQGHSYEQYF
v_call: TRBV6-4; j_call: TRBJ1-2; clone_size: NA; d_call: NA; cdr3_nt: TGTGCCAGCAGTGACCCTACCTATGGCTACACCTTC; cdr3_aa: CASSDPTYGYTF
v_call: TRBV4-2; j_call: TRBJ2-1; clone_size: few; d_call: TRBD2; cdr3_nt: TGTGCCAGCAGCCGCCAGCGGGACTCCAGTTATGAGCAGTTCTTC; cdr3_aa: CASSRQRDSSYEQFF
v_call: TRBV7-8; j_call: TRBJ2-3; clone_size: once; d_call: TRBD1; cdr3_nt: TGTGCCAGCAGCTTAGTGGGACAGGGCCGTCGGACGCAGTATTTT; cdr3_aa: CASSLVGQGRRTQYF
v_call: TRBV28; j_call: TRBJ1-2; clone_size: NA; d_call: NA; cdr3_nt: TGTGCCAGCGCCGAACAGGCGTATGGCTACACCTTC; cdr3_aa: CASAEQAYGYTF
v_call: TRBV20-1; j_call: TRBJ1-4; clone_size: NA; d_call: TRBD1; cdr3_nt: TGCAGTGCTAGTCAGGGGACAGGGGCTGAAAAACTGTTTTTT; cdr3_aa: CSASQGTGAEKLFF
v_call: TRBV6-6; j_call: TRBJ2-2; clone_size: NA; d_call: TRBD1; cdr3_nt: TGTGCCAGCAGCTACAGGGGAACCGGGGAGCTGTTTTTT; cdr3_aa: CASSYRGTGELFF
v_call: TRBV6-5; j_call: TRBJ2-7; clone_size: NA; d_call: TRBD1; cdr3_nt: TGTGCCAGCAGTTACTCGAGGACAGGGGGAAGTTACGAGCAGTACTTC; cdr3_aa: CASSYSRTGGSYEQYF
v_call: TRBV25-1; j_call: TRBJ2-7; clone_size: NA; d_call: NA; cdr3_nt: TGTGCCAGCAGTAGTCCGGGATCTTACGAGCAGTACTTC; cdr3_aa: CASSSPGSYEQYF
v_call: TRBV3-1/TRBV3-2; j_call: TRBJ2-1; clone_size: NA; d_call: NA; cdr3_nt: TGTGCCAGCAGTCGAGCCCTAGCGAATGAGCAGTTCTTC; cdr3_aa: CASSRALANEQFF
v_call: TRBV19; j_call: TRBJ2-7; clone_size: NA; d_call: NA; cdr3_nt: TGTGCCAGTAGGCCTCAGACTAAACGCGGGGAGCAGTACTTC; cdr3_aa: CASRPQTKRGEQYF
v_call: TRBV19; j_call: TRBJ1-2; clone_size: NA; d_call: TRBD1; cdr3_nt: TGTGCCAGTACCGAGACCCAGGGGGCTAACTATGGCTACACCTTC; cdr3_aa: CASTETQGANYGYTF
v_call: TRBV28; j_call: TRBJ2-3; clone_size: NA; d_call: NA; cdr3_nt: TGTGCCAGCAGCCCCGGGGATACGCAGTATTTT; cdr3_aa: CASSPGDTQYF
v_call: TRBV7-7; j_call: TRBJ2-5; clone_size: NA; d_call: TRBD1; cdr3_nt: TGTGCTAGCAGCCTCGGGACAGGGCTTGACGAGACCCAGTACTTC; cdr3_aa: CASSLGTGLDETQYF
v_call: TRBV3-1/TRBV3-2; j_call: TRBJ1-2; clone_size: few; d_call: NA; cdr3_nt: TGTGCCAGCAGCCAGGGACTATTGCATGGCTACACCTTC; cdr3_aa: CASSQGLLHGYTF
v_call: TRBV7-9; j_call: TRBJ2-3; clone_size: NA; d_call: NA; cdr3_nt: TGTGCCAGCAGGAAAGACTCGAACCCCACAGATACGCAGTATTTT; cdr3_aa: CASRKDSNPTDTQYF
v_call: TRBV5-1; j_call: TRBJ1-1; clone_size: NA; d_call: NA; cdr3_nt: TGCGCCAGCAGTTCGACGGGACAGAACACTGAAGCTTTCTTT; cdr3_aa: CASSSTGQNTEAFF
v_call: TRBV7-9; j_call: TRBJ1-3; clone_size: NA; d_call: TRBD1; cdr3_nt: TGTGCCAGCAGCGAGGGACAGGGGGCAACCATATATTTT; cdr3_aa: CASSEGQGATIYF
v_call: TRBV6-5; j_call: TRBJ2-3; clone_size: once; d_call: NA; cdr3_nt: TGTGCCAGCAGATCCCCGGGACTCGGTACAGATACGCAGTATTTT; cdr3_aa: CASRSPGLGTDTQYF